Described below is a single TCR beta chain sequence and its context. The sample originates from a study of blood T cell repertoires in COVID-19. Clones were sequenced by immunoSEQ multiplex PCR, and TCRdb holds only the in-frame ones, with some missing. The sample lists 130,000 to 150,000 clones; about 90% were seen once. The CDR3 runs 15 residues. V lost 6 bases and J lost 2; bases outside the gene matches: 8. The germline gives CDR1 MNHEY, CDR2 SVGAGI. The source of this sequence is a man between 50 and 59 years old who had recovered from COVID-19. J is TRBJ2-5 and V is TRBV6-5, with 8 bases aligning to TRBD1. Sequences were obtained from peripheral blood. CDR3 protein: CASRSGGAGQETQYF. The CDR3 region has the DNA TGTGCCAGCAGATCAGGGGGCGCGGGGCAAGAGACCCAGTACTTC.